This T cell receptor (beta chain) was retrieved from a study of cytomegalovirus exposure and HLA in healthy donors. Study-level findings and limits: An analysis that was carried out later associated fewer than 20,000 TCR beta sequences with HLA alleles at 0.05 false discovery rate. With later analysis, a missense DCLRE1C variant became linked to TCR beta V- and J-gene trimming.

Germline CDR1 is PRHDT and CDR2 is FYEKMQ (reference sequence). V shed 7 bases, J shed 2 bases, and the junction held 8 bases outside the gene matches. The CDR3 consists of 14 residues. Turning to this clone: The target antigen is unknown.

13 Jbeta primers and 60 Vbeta primers were used for the PCR. Here immunoSEQ multiplex PCR was the method, and the copy in TCRdb shows in-frame clones only, minus some. The sample consists of 150,000 to 200,000 clones, approximately 79% of them appearing once. Sequencing was done on a sample of PBMCs. The rearrangement links TRBV13 to TRBJ2-7; TRBD1 agrees at 7 bases. The receptor's source is a girl aged 5-17 years in good health and CMV-seropositive. This chain's CDR3 is CASTPKGQAYEQYF. The CDR3 DNA reads as TGTGCCAGCACCCCGAAAGGACAGGCCTACGAGCAGTACTTC.